This T cell receptor (beta chain) is drawn from a study of multiple sclerosis patients with progressive multifocal leukoencephalopathy. The repertoire was sequenced with immunoSEQ multiplex PCR; TCRdb's copy has only in-frame clones and lacks some. Found here are under 40,000 clones, 80% to 95% of them singletons; the top ten hold 1.5% to 2.5%. Time point meaning: before natalizumab initiation. The germline CDR1 and CDR2 sequences are MNHNS and SASEGT. The CDR3 contains 17 residues. V was trimmed by 1 base and J by 0 bases, leaving 13 bases between them. This sequence joins TRBV6-1 and TRBJ2-1; the D gene is possibly TRBD2 (5 bases). This receptor was identified in a man aged 25 to 45 with multiple sclerosis. The sequencing sample was made of PBMCs. The CDR3 DNA reads TGTGCCAGCAGTGAAGTAGCTGGACTCAGCTCCTACAATGAGCAGTTCTTC. It codes for CASSEVAGLSSYNEQFF.